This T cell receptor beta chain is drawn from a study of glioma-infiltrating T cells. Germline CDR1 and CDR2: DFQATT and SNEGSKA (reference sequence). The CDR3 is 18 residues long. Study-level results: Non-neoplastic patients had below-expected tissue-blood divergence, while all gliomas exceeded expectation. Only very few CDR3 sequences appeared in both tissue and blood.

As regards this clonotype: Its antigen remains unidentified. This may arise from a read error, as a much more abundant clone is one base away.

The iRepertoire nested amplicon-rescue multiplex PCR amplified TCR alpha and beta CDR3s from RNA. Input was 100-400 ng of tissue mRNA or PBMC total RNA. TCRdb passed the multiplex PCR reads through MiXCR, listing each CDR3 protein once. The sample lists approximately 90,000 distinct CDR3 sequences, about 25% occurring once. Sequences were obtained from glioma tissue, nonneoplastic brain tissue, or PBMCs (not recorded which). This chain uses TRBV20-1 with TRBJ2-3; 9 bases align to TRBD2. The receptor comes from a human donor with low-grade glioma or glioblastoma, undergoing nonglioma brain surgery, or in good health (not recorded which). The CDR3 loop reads CSARGLRAGGFNTGTQYF. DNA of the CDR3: TGCAGTGCGAGGGGCCTCAGAGCGGGGGGCTTTAACACAGGTACGCAGTATTTT.